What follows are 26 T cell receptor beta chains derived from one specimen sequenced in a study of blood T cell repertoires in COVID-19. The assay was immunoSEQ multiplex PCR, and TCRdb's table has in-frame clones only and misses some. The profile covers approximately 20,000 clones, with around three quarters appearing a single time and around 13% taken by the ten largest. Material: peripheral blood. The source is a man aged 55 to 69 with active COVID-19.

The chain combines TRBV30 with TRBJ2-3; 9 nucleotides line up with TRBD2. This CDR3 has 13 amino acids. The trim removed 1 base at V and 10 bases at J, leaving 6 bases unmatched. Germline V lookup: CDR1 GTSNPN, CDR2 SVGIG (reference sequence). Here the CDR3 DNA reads TGTGCCTGGAGTGGGACTAGCGCCCAGGCGCAGTATTTT. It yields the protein CAWSGTSAQAQYF.

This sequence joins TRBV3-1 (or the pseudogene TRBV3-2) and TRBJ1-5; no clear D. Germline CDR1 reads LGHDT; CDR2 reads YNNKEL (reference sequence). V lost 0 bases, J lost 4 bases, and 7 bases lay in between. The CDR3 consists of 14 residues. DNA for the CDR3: TGTGCCAGCAGCCAAGATCTCCGGAATCAGCCCCAGCATTTT. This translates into CASSQDLRNQPQHF.

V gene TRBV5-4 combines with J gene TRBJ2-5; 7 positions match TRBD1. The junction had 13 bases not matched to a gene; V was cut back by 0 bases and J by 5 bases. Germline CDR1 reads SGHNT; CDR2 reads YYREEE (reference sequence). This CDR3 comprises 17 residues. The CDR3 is CASSLGGTVTSWETQYF. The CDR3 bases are TGTGCCAGCAGCTTGGGTGGGACAGTTACTAGTTGGGAGACCCAGTACTTC.

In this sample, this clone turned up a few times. In DNA form, the CDR3 reads TGTGCCAGCCCCACCGACAGGGGGCTCACCGGGGAGCTGTTTTTT. As protein: CASPTDRGLTGELFF. The chain joins TRBV19 to TRBJ2-2; 10 bases map to TRBD1. Per the germline V gene, CDR1 is LNHDA and CDR2 is SQIVND (reference sequence). The V segment lost 9 bases and the J segment 4 bases; nucleotides outside the gene matches: 8. CDR3 length: 15 residues.

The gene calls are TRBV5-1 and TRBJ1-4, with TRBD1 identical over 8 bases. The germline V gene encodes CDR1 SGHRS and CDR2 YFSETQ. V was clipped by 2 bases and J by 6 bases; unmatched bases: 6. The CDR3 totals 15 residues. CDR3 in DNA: TGCGCCAGCAGCTTCCAGGGGGCGAGTGATGAAAAACTGTTTTTT. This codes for CASSFQGASDEKLFF.

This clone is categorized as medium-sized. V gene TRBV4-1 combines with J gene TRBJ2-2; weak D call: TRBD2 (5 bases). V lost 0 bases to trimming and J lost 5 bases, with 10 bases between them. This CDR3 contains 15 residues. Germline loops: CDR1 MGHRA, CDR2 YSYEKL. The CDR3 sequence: CASSQDQPGTGELFF. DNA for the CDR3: TGCGCCAGCAGCCAAGATCAGCCGGGGACCGGGGAGCTGTTTTTT.

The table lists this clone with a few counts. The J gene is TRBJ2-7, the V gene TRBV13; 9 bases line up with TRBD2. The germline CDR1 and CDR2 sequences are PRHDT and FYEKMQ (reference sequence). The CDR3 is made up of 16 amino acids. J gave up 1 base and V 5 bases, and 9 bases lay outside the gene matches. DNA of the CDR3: TGTGCCAGCAGCCCCCGTAGCGGGAGTGGTTCCTACGAGCAGTACTTC. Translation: CASSPRSGSGSYEQYF.

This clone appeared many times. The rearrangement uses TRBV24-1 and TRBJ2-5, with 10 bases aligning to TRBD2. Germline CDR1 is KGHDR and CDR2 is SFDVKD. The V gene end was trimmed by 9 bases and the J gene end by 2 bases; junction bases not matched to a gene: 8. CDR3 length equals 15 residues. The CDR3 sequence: CATAWTSGSQETQYF. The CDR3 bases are TGTGCCACCGCTTGGACTAGCGGTTCTCAAGAGACCCAGTACTTC.

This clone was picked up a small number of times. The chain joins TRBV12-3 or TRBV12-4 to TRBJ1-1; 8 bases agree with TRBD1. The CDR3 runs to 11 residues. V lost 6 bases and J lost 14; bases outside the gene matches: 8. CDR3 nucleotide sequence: TGTGCCAGCAGCCTAGGACAGGGCGTATTCTTT. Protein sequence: CASSLGQGVFF.

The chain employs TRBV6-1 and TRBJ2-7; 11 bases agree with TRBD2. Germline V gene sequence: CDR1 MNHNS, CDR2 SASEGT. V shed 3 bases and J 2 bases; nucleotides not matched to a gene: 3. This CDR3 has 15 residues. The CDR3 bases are TGTGCCAGCAGTGAGACTAGCGGGGCACCCTACGAGCAGTACTTC. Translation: CASSETSGAPYEQYF.

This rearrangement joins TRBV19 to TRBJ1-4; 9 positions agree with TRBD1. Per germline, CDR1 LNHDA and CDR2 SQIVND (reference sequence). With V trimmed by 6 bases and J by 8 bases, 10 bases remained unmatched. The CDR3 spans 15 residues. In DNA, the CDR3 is TGTGCCAGTAGCCCGGGGACAGGGCGAATGGAAAAACTGTTTTTT. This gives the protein CASSPGTGRMEKLFF. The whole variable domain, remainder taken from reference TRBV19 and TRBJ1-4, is DGGITQSPKYLFRKEGQNVTLSCEQNLNHDAMYWYRQDPGQGLRLIYYSQIVNDFQKGDIAEGYSVSREKKESFPLTVTSAQKNPTAFYLCASSPGTGRMEKLFFGSGTQLSVL.

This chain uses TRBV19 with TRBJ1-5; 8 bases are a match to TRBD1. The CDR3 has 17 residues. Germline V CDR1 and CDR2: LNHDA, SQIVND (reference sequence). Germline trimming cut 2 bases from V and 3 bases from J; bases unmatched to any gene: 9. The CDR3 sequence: CASSIKGQGANNQPQHF. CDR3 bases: TGTGCCAGTAGTATAAAAGGGCAGGGGGCCAACAATCAGCCCCAGCATTTT.

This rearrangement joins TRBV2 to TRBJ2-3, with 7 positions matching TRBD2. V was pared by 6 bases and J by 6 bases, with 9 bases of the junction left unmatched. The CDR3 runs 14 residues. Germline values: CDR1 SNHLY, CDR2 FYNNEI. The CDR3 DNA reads TGTGCCAGCAGCGAGGACCGGACTAGGGATACGCAGTATTTT. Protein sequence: CASSEDRTRDTQYF.

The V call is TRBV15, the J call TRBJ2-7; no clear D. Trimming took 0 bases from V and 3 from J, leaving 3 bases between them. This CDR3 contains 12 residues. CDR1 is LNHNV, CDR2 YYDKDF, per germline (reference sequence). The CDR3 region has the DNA TGTGCCACCAGCAGAGACGTCTACGAGCAGTACTTC. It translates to CATSRDVYEQYF.

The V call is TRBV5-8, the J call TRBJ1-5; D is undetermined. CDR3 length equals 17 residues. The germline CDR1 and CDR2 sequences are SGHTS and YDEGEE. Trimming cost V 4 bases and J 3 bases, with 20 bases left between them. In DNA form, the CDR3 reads TGTGCCAGCAGCCCTACTCCGGGAGCCCGAGCCAATCAGCCCCAGCATTTT. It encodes CASSPTPGARANQPQHF.

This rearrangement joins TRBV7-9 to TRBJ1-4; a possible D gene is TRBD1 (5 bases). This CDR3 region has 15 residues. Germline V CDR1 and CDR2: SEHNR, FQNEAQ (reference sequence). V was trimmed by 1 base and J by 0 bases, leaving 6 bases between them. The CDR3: CASSLVGATNEKLFF. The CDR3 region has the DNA TGTGCCAGCAGCTTAGTAGGGGCAACTAATGAAAAACTGTTTTTT.

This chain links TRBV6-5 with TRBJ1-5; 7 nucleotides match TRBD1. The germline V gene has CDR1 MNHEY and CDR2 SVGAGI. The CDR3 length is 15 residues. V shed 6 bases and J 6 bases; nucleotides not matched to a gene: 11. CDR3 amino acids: CASSRYTGAGQPQHF. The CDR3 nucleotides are TGTGCCAGCAGCCGATATACAGGGGCCGGTCAGCCCCAGCATTTT.

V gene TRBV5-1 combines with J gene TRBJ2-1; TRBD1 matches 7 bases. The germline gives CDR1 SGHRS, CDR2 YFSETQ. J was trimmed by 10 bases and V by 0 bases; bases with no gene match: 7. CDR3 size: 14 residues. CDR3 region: CASSLAGDSMEQFF. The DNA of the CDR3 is TGCGCCAGCAGCTTGGCCGGGGACAGTATGGAGCAGTTCTTC.

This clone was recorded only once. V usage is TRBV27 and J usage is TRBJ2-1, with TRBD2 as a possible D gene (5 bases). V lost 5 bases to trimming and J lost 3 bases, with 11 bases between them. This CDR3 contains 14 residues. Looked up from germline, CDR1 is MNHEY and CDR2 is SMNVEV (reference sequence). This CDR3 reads CASSGISGYNEQFF. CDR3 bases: TGTGCCAGCAGTGGGATCAGCGGCTACAATGAGCAGTTCTTC.

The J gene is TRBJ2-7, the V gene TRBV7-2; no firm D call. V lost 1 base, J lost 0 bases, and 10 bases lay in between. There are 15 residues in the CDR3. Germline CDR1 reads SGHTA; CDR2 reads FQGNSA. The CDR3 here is CASSLGSSPSYEQYF. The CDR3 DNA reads TGTGCCAGCAGCTTAGGTTCAAGCCCCTCCTACGAGCAGTACTTC.

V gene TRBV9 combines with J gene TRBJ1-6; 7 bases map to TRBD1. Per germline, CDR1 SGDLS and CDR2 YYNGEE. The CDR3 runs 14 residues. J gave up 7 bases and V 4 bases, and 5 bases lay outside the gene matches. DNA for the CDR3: TGTGCCAGCAGCCAGGGACAGAAAAATTCACCCCTCCACTTT. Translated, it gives CASSQGQKNSPLHF.

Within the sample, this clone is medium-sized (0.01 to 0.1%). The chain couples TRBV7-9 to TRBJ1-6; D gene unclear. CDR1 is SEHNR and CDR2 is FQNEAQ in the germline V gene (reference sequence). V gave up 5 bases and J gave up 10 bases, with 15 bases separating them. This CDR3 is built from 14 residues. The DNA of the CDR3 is TGTGCCAGCAGCCCAGACGTGGCGGGATCACCCCTCCACTTT. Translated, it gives CASSPDVAGSPLHF.

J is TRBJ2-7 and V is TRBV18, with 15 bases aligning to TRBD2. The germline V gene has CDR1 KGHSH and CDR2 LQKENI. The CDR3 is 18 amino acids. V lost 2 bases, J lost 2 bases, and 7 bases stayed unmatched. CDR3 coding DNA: TGTGCCAGCTCACCAAGCGGACTAGCGGGAGGGTTAACCTACGAGCAGTACTTC. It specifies CASSPSGLAGGLTYEQYF.

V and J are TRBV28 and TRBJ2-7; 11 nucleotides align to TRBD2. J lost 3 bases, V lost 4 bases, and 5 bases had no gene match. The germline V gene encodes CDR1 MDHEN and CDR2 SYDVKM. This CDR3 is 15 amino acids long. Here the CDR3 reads CASSSVAGGFYEQYF. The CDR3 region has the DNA TGTGCCAGCAGTTCGGTAGCGGGAGGGTTCTACGAGCAGTACTTC.

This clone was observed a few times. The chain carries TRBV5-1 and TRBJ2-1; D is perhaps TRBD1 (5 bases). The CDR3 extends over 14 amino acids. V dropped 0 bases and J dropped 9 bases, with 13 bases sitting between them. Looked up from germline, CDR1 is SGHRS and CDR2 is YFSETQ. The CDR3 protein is CASSLGRVSGEQFF. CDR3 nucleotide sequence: TGCGCCAGCAGCTTGGGCAGGGTGTCGGGTGAGCAGTTCTTC.

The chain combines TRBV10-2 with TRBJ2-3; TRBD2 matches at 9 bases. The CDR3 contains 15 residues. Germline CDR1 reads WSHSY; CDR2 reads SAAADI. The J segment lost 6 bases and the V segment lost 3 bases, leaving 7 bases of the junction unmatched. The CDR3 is CASSDWLAGRDTQYF. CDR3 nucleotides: TGCGCCAGCAGTGATTGGCTAGCGGGGAGGGATACGCAGTATTTT.